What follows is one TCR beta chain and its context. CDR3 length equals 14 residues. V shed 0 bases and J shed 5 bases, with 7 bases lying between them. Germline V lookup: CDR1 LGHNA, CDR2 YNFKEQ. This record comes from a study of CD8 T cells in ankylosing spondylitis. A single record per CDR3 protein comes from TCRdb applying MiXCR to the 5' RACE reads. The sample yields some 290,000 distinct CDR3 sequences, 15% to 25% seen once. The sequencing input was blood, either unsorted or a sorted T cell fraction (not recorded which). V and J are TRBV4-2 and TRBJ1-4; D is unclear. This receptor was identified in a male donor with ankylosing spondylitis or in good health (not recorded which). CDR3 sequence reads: CASSQDQINEKLFF. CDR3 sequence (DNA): TGTGCCAGCAGCCAAGACCAGATAAATGAAAAACTGTTTTTT.